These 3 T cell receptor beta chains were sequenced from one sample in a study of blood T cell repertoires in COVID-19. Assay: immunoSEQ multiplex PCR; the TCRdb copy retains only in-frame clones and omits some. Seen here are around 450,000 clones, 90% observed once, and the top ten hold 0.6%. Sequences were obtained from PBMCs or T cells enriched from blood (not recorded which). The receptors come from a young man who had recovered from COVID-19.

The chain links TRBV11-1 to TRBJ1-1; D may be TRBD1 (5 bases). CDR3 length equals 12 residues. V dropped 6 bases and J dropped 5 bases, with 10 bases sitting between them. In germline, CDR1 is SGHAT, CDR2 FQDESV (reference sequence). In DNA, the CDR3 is TGTGCCAGCAGAAAAGGGGCGACTGAAGCTTTCTTT. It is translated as CASRKGATEAFF. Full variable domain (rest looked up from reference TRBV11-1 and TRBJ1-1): EAEVAQSPRYKITEKSQAVAFWCDPISGHATLYWYRQILGQGPELLVQFQDESVVDDSQLPKDRFSAERLKGVDSTLKIQPAELGDSAMYLCASRKGATEAFFGQGTRLTVV.

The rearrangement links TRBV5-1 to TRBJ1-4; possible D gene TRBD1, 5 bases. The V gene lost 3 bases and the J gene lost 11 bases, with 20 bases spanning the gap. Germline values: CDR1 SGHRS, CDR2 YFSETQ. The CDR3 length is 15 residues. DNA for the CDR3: TGCGCCAGCAGCTCCGGAGGGGCAGGGCCAGATAAACTGTTTTTT. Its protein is CASSSGGAGPDKLFF.

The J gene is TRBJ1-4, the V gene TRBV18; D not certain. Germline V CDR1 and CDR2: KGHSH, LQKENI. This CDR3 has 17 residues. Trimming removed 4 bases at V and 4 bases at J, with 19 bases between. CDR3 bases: TGTGCCAGCTCACACCTTGCGACGTCCGGCGGTAATGAAAAACTGTTTTTT. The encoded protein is CASSHLATSGGNEKLFF.